This T cell receptor (beta chain) was sequenced in a study of cytomegalovirus exposure and HLA in healthy donors. Donors were drawn from the approximately 120-subject validation cohort, separate from the approximately 700-subject first cohort. Study-level points and caveats: Specificity for CMV antigens was confirmed in vitro for three of the CMV-associated chains. As was reported, the classifier diagnosed cytomegalovirus status with high specificity and sensitivity.

With 7 bases clipped from V and 0 bases from J, the junction kept 5 bases outside the gene matches. CDR3 size: 15 residues. The V gene's germline CDR1 is SNHLY and CDR2 FYNNEI. In regard to this clone: The antigen remains undetermined.

Using immunoSEQ multiplex PCR, the repertoire was profiled, and TCRdb retains in-frame clones only, with some absent. The data show fewer than 150,000 clones, about 91% seen once. The TCR originated in a woman aged 18-35 years in good health and CMV-seropositive. What was sequenced was PBMCs. V usage is TRBV2 and J usage is TRBJ2-1; 8 positions match TRBD2. The CDR3 reads CASKLSGSSYNEQFF. In DNA, the CDR3 is TGTGCCAGCAAGCTCAGCGGGAGCTCCTACAATGAGCAGTTCTTC.